This TCR beta chain was found in a study of CXCR3-negative and CXCR3-positive naive CD8 T cells. The study's findings and limits: Naive cells positive for CXCR3 carried more hydrophobic TRB CDR3s than CXCR3-negative ones. Diversity was high in both naive subsets and much lower in memory cells.

To note about this clonotype: What it binds is not known.

The authors prepared UMI-labeled TRB cDNA libraries by 5' RACE. TCRdb re-called the 5' RACE reads, yielding one record per CDR3 amino acid sequence without DNA. Seen in this sample are over 150,000 distinct CDR3 sequences; the ten most common clones hold about 0.48%. Germline lookup yields CDR1 MNHNY and CDR2 SVGAGI (reference sequence). The CDR3 covers 14 residues. Identification of naive CD8+ T cells rested on CD45RO-CCR7+CD27+CD95- status. The chain links TRBV6-6 to TRBJ1-2; TCRdb calls TRBD1, which cannot be checked without DNA. Sequenced input: naive CXCR3+ CD8+ T cells from blood. Subset defined: CD45RO-CCR7+CD27+CD95- naive CD8+ T cells expressing CXCR3 (TNR3+). The origin of this receptor is a human donor in good health. Some clones in this sample may be carry-over from other donors' samples. CDR3 amino acids: CASSSNTGFYGYTF.